The T cell receptor (beta chain) under discussion was sequenced for a study of neurological immune-mediated disorders. Notes on the study in general: There was no clinical or MRI feature that was associated with the multiple sclerosis repertoire cluster. Patients with HTLV-1-associated myelopathy had the highest level of TCR clonal expansion, whereas patients with multiple sclerosis had the lowest level, falling beneath the level found in healthy controls.

The table lists this clonotype with many counts. Its cognate antigen is unknown. A single record per CDR3 protein comes from TCRdb applying MiXCR to the 5' RACE reads. The data contain roughly 62,000 distinct CDR3 sequences, 4% to 6% of them singletons. This CDR3 is built from 13 residues. V lost 8 bases, J lost 4 bases, and 14 bases lay in between. Germline values: CDR1 MDHEN, CDR2 SYDVKM. The chain combines TRBV28 with TRBJ2-5, with TRBD2 as a possible D gene (6 bases). Sequenced sample: PBMCs. The receptor was derived from a woman aged 45-65 years with multiple sclerosis. CDR3 coding DNA: TGTGCCAGCGGGGGACTTTTTGGAGAGACCCAGTACTTC. Translation gives CASGGLFGETQYF. The full variable domain, in which reference TRBV28 and TRBJ2-5 provide the parts outside the CDR3, is DVKVTQSSRYLVKRTGEKVFLECVQDMDHENMFWYRQDPGLGLRLIYFSYDVKMKEKGDIPEGYSVSREKKERFSLILESASTNQTSMYLCASGGLFGETQYFGPGTRLLVL.